A single sample is the source of the 15 T cell receptor beta chains below, sequenced in a study of T cells in Graves' hyperthyroidism and ophthalmopathy. The investigators amplified TCR beta CDR3 regions from RNA transcripts. The primer set for the first-round RT-PCR of the TCR CDR3 was HTBI. TCRdb re-called the multiplex PCR reads with MiXCR, one entry per CDR3 protein. The top ten hold about 16% of the sample, which has about 530,000 distinct CDR3 sequences, approximately 17% seen once. Sequenced material: blood. The source of these receptors is a woman under 30 with Graves' ophthalmopathy.

The chain joins TRBV11-3 to TRBJ1-4, with D unresolved. The germline V and J ends were trimmed by 5 bases and 2 bases, with 12 bases remaining between them. This CDR3 contains 15 residues. In germline, CDR1 is SGHNT, CDR2 YENEEA. The CDR3 region has the DNA TGTGCCAGCAGCAGAAACTCTGGCACTAATGAAAAACTGTTTTTT. It yields the protein CASSRNSGTNEKLFF.

The table lists this clonotype with many counts. The V and J genes are TRBV11-2 and TRBJ1-3, with TRBD1 identical over 7 bases. This CDR3 is built from 15 residues. Per the germline V gene, CDR1 is SGHAT and CDR2 is FQNNGV. Trimming removed 2 bases from V and 3 bases from J; junction bases left unmatched: 4. CDR3 sequence: CASSLFGTDGNTIYF. CDR3 DNA sequence: TGTGCCAGCAGCTTATTTGGGACAGATGGAAACACCATATATTTT. Supplemented by reference TRBV11-2 and TRBJ1-3, the full variable domain reads EAGVAQSPRYKIIEKRQSVAFWCNPISGHATLYWYQQILGQGPKLLIQFQNNGVVDDSQLPKDRFSAERLKGVDSTLKIQPAKLEDSAVYLCASSLFGTDGNTIYFGEGSWLTVV.

This clonotype has ten or more counts. The chain combines TRBV7-8 with TRBJ1-2; the D is unclear. The CDR3 has 17 residues. V was shortened by 1 base and J by 2 bases, with 17 bases between the two germline ends. Germline V gene data show CDR1 as SGHVS and CDR2 as FQNEAQ. In nucleotides, the CDR3 is TGTGCCAGCAGCTTAGGGTTCCCAGGAGATCAGAACTATGGCTACACCTTC. Translation gives CASSLGFPGDQNYGYTF.

This clonotype was counted ten times or more. The chain recombines TRBV20-1 with TRBJ2-1; possibly TRBD2 for D (6 bases). V lost 5 bases and J 5 bases, leaving 13 bases between the germline ends. The germline V gene encodes CDR1 DFQATT and CDR2 SNEGSKA (reference sequence). The CDR3 covers 13 residues. The CDR3 bases are TGCAGTGCTGGCCAGACTAGGGACAATGAGCAGTTCTTC. Its protein is CSAGQTRDNEQFF.

This chain joins TRBV5-8 and TRBJ2-5; 9 nucleotides agree with TRBD2. Germline-derived CDR1 and CDR2 are SGHTS and YDEGEE. J was trimmed by 2 bases and V by 10 bases; bases with no gene match: 12. The CDR3 is 15 residues long. The CDR3 nucleotides read TGTGCCCTCGGGGGCCTAGCGGGGACACAAGAGACCCAGTACTTC. Amino acid sequence: CALGGLAGTQETQYF.

There are a few counts of this clonotype. The CDR3: CASSQGRGSSGTIGETQYF. The CDR3 DNA is TGCGCCAGCAGCCAAGGTCGAGGTTCCAGCGGGACAATCGGAGAGACCCAGTACTTC. The chain joins TRBV4-3 to TRBJ2-5; D may be TRBD2 (7 bases). Per germline, CDR1 LGHNA and CDR2 YSLEER. This CDR3 has 19 amino acids. Trimming pared 1 base from V and 4 bases from J, leaving 25 bases between.

This clonotype was detected many times. This sequence joins TRBV7-2 and TRBJ2-5, with D uncertain. V was trimmed by 0 bases and J by 2 bases, leaving 7 bases between them. The CDR3 runs to 14 residues. CDR1 and CDR2 (germline): SGHTA, FQGNSA. DNA of the CDR3: TGTGCCAGCAGCTTAGCTAGGGCGCAAGAGACCCAGTACTTC. Translation: CASSLARAQETQYF.

CDR3 sequence (DNA): TGTGCCAGCAGCCAAGGTGGCGGGGGTCGGATTTCTGGGGCCAACGTCCTGACTTTC. Protein sequence: CASSQGGGGRISGANVLTF. The V gene is TRBV4-2, the J gene TRBJ2-6, with 7 bases matching TRBD2. The CDR3 is 19 residues long. After removal of 1 base from V and 1 base from J, the junction contained 10 bases not matched to a gene. Germline V gene sequence: CDR1 LGHNA, CDR2 YNFKEQ.

The genes are TRBV13 and TRBJ1-5, with D possibly matching TRBD1 (6 bases). The V gene's germline CDR1 is PRHDT and CDR2 FYEKMQ (reference sequence). Trimming shortened V by 2 bases and J by 0 bases, and 8 bases separated the two germline ends. CDR3 length: 15 amino acids. CDR3 in amino acids: CASSLRGHSNQPQHF. The CDR3 region has the DNA TGTGCCAGCAGCTTAAGGGGACATAGCAATCAGCCCCAGCATTTT.

The sample holds many counts of this clonotype. The chain joins TRBV29-1 to TRBJ2-7; unclear D gene. The V gene lost 2 bases and the J gene lost 2 bases, with 7 bases spanning the gap. Germline CDR1 and CDR2: SQVTM and ANQGSEA. This CDR3 comprises 12 residues. The CDR3 is CSVELSPYEQYF. The CDR3 DNA reads as TGCAGCGTTGAATTGTCCCCCTACGAGCAGTACTTC.

This clonotype was observed at least ten times. The J gene is TRBJ1-2, the V gene TRBV30, with D uncertain. The CDR3 has 14 amino acids. V was shortened by 1 base and J by 7 bases, with 16 bases between the two germline ends. CDR1 and CDR2 from the germline V gene are GTSNPN and SVGIG (reference sequence). The CDR3 region has the DNA TGTGCCTGGAGTGGATCCCTAGACTCGAGTGGCTACACCTTC. Translation: CAWSGSLDSSGYTF.

This clonotype has a count of ten or more. The chain employs TRBV13 and TRBJ2-7; D ambiguous. Trimming took off 5 bases at V and 2 bases at J, with 16 bases between the two ends. Germline V CDR1 and CDR2: PRHDT, FYEKMQ (reference sequence). The CDR3 runs to 15 residues. This CDR3 is CASSLQVHSTYEQYF. The CDR3 DNA reads TGTGCCAGCAGCCTTCAGGTCCACAGCACCTACGAGCAGTACTTC.

In its sample, this clonotype was seen many times. This chain links TRBV6-2 or TRBV6-3 with TRBJ2-7; D perhaps matches TRBD1 (6 bases). The V end lost 3 bases, the J end lost 2 bases, and 11 bases lay between the germline ends. Germline CDR1 and CDR2: MNHEY and SVGEGT. CDR3 length: 14 amino acids. CDR3 residues: CASSYIGTTYEQYF. CDR3 nucleotides: TGTGCCAGCAGTTATATCGGGACAACCTACGAGCAGTACTTC.

This clonotype was recorded at least ten times. V gene TRBV12-3 or TRBV12-4 combines with J gene TRBJ2-1; 13 bases align to TRBD2. V shed 6 bases, J shed 2 bases, and the junction held 13 bases outside the gene matches. This CDR3 contains 19 residues. The CDR3 sequence: CASSLRPGLAGSTYNEQFF. CDR3 nucleotides: TGTGCCAGCAGCTTACGTCCGGGACTAGCGGGGTCTACCTACAATGAGCAGTTCTTC.

The chain carries TRBV28 and TRBJ1-3; 7 bases fit TRBD1. J gave up 5 bases and V 3 bases, and 7 bases lay outside the gene matches. The CDR3 has 15 amino acids. CDR1 and CDR2 (germline): MDHEN, SYDVKM. The CDR3 DNA reads as TGTGCCAGCAGTTTTTTAGGGGGCGCACGAAACACCATATATTTT. Translating gives CASSFLGGARNTIYF.